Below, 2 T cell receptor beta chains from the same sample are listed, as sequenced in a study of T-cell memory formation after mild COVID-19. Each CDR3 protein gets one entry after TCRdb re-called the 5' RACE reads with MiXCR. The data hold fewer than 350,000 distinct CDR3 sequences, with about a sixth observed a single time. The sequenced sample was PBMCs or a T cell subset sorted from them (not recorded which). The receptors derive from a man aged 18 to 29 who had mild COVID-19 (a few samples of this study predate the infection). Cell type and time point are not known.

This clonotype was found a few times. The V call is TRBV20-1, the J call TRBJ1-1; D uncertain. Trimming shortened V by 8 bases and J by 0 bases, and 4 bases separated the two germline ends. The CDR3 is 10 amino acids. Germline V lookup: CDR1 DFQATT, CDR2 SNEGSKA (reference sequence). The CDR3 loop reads CSPMNTEAFF. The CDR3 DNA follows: TGCAGTCCCATGAACACTGAAGCTTTCTTT.

CDR3 DNA: TGTGCCAGCAGCCAACAATCGGACAGGGCGAAACTGTTTTTT. It specifies CASSQQSDRAKLFF. The chain couples TRBV4-2 to TRBJ1-4; 8 nucleotides agree with TRBD1. V lost 2 bases to trimming and J lost 11 bases; unmatched junction nucleotides: 7. The CDR3 has 14 amino acids. CDR1 and CDR2 from the germline V gene are LGHNA and YNFKEQ.